The 7 T cell receptor beta chains reported below all come from one sample, sequenced in a study of shared T cell receptors in the human thymus. Produced via immunoSEQ multiplex PCR; TCRdb's table is partial and in-frame only. This table has about 660,000 clones, roughly 86% appearing once. These same records also appear under a second study, on human thymus T cells.

Material: thymocytes. These receptors were obtained from a boy under two years old with a congenital heart defect.

V usage is TRBV7-6 and J usage is TRBJ1-1, with a possible D match to TRBD1 (6 bases). The V end was cut by 4 bases, the J end by 5 bases, with 17 bases between. Germline-derived CDR1 and CDR2 are SGHVS and FNYEAQ. The CDR3 runs to 15 residues. The CDR3 DNA sequence: TGTGCCAGCAGCTCGACCAACAGGGTCCGGACTGAAGCTTTCTTT. Its protein is CASSSTNRVRTEAFF.

This chain links TRBV13 with TRBJ2-3, with 10 bases matching TRBD1. The CDR3 contains 15 residues. V lost 5 bases, J lost 5 bases, and 7 bases stayed unmatched. Per the germline V gene, CDR1 is PRHDT and CDR2 is FYEKMQ (reference sequence). Here the CDR3 reads CASSGRQGAGDTQYF. DNA for the CDR3: TGTGCCAGCAGCGGGCGACAGGGGGCCGGAGATACGCAGTATTTT.

This clone was seen only a few times. The chain combines TRBV25-1 with TRBJ2-3; D may be TRBD2 (5 bases). Germline V lookup: CDR1 MGHDK, CDR2 SYGVNS. The CDR3 runs to 15 residues. V was shortened by 4 bases and J by 8 bases, with 19 bases between the two germline ends. In DNA form, the CDR3 reads TGTGCCAGCAGTGCCATTCGCGAGGGAAACGGTACGCAGTATTTT. Translation gives CASSAIREGNGTQYF.

The chain is built from TRBV28 and TRBJ1-5; no clear D. The CDR3 is 17 amino acids. V lost 8 bases to trimming and J lost 0 bases, with 20 bases between them. Germline V gives CDR1 MDHEN, CDR2 SYDVKM. For the CDR3, the DNA is TGTGCCAGCCGTCTGGCGGGAAGTGTATATAGCAATCAGCCCCAGCATTTT. This encodes CASRLAGSVYSNQPQHF.

This chain connects TRBV9 to TRBJ2-2; D might be TRBD2 (7 bases). Germline V CDR1 and CDR2: SGDLS, YYNGEE. CDR3 length: 20 amino acids. Trimming shortened V by 3 bases and J by 1 base, and 25 bases separated the two germline ends. The CDR3 protein is CASSARDGSEGGRNTGELFF. DNA for the CDR3: TGTGCCAGCAGCGCCAGAGATGGCAGTGAGGGGGGGAGGAACACCGGGGAGCTGTTTTTT.

V usage is TRBV7-9 and J usage is TRBJ2-7; 12 bases are shared with TRBD2. This CDR3 has 15 amino acids. CDR1 SEHNR and CDR2 FQNEAQ come from the germline V gene (reference sequence). The V gene end was trimmed by 3 bases and the J gene end by 5 bases; junction bases not matched to a gene: 5. CDR3 DNA: TGTGCCAGCAGCTTTAGTCGACTAGCGGGAGACGAGCAGTACTTC. Translated: CASSFSRLAGDEQYF.

The chain joins TRBV6-1 to TRBJ1-1, with a weak D call TRBD1 (5 bases). The V end lost 5 bases, the J end lost 5 bases, and 9 bases lay between the germline ends. Germline V gives CDR1 MNHNS, CDR2 SASEGT. The CDR3 totals 12 residues. The CDR3 is CASSPTGTEAFF. The DNA for the CDR3 is TGTGCCAGCAGTCCCACAGGTACTGAAGCTTTCTTT.